This TCR beta chain came from a study of blood T cells in healthy people across ages. This clonotype was seen a handful of times. With 1 base clipped from V and 2 bases from J, the junction kept 9 bases outside the gene matches. This CDR3 contains 18 residues. Germline values: CDR1 SQVTM, CDR2 ANQGSEA. A sample-barcoded 5' primer and a J-beta primer mix were used in a second PCR of about 7 to 12 cycles. A single record per CDR3 protein comes from TCRdb applying MiXCR to the 5' RACE reads. The table includes 1.5 million to 2 million distinct CDR3 sequences, about 49% detected once. Peripheral blood, approximately 10 milliliters per donor, was collected.

The sample was blood. The chain links TRBV29-1 to TRBJ2-7; 15 bases line up with TRBD2. This receptor was obtained from a woman aged 40-49 years in good health. The CDR3 region has the DNA TGCAGCGTTGAAGTGTCCTGGGGACTAGCGGGGGGAACCTACGAGCAGTACTTC. Protein: CSVEVSWGLAGGTYEQYF.